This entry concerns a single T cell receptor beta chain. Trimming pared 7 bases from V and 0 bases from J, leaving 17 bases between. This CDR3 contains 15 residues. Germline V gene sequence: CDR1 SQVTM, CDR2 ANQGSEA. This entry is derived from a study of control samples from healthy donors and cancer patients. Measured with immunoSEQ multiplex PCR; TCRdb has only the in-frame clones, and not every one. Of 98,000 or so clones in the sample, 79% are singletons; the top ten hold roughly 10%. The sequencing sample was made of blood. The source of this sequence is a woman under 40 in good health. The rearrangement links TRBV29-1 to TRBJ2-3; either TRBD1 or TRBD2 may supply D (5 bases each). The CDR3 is CSGDLGESSTDTQYF. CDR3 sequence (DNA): TGCAGCGGGGATTTGGGGGAATCTAGCACAGATACGCAGTATTTT.